The T cell receptor beta chain under discussion was sequenced for a study of PD-1 blockade in classical Hodgkin lymphoma. Whole-study findings and limits: Exclusion was applied to patients who started nivolumab under 1 year after ASCT.

Exposure to brentuximab vedotin varied, and each patient had relapsed following autologous stem cell transplantation. For this clone: The antigen is not known.

The germline gives CDR1 SGHVS, CDR2 FNYEAQ. The V gene lost 1 base and the J gene lost 7 bases, with 2 bases spanning the gap. The CDR3 contains 11 residues. Profiled with immunoSEQ multiplex PCR; TCRdb holds only in-frame clones, not every one. In the table there are roughly 35,000 clones, about 86% of which are singletons. The clonotype originates from a human donor with classical Hodgkin lymphoma. J is TRBJ1-5 and V is TRBV7-6; D ambiguous. Here the sequenced sample was peripheral blood mononuclear cells (PBMCs), taken before the second cycle of nivolumab. CDR3 DNA sequence: TGTGCCAGCAGCTTAGAGCAGCCCCAGCATTTT. Protein sequence: CASSLEQPQHF.